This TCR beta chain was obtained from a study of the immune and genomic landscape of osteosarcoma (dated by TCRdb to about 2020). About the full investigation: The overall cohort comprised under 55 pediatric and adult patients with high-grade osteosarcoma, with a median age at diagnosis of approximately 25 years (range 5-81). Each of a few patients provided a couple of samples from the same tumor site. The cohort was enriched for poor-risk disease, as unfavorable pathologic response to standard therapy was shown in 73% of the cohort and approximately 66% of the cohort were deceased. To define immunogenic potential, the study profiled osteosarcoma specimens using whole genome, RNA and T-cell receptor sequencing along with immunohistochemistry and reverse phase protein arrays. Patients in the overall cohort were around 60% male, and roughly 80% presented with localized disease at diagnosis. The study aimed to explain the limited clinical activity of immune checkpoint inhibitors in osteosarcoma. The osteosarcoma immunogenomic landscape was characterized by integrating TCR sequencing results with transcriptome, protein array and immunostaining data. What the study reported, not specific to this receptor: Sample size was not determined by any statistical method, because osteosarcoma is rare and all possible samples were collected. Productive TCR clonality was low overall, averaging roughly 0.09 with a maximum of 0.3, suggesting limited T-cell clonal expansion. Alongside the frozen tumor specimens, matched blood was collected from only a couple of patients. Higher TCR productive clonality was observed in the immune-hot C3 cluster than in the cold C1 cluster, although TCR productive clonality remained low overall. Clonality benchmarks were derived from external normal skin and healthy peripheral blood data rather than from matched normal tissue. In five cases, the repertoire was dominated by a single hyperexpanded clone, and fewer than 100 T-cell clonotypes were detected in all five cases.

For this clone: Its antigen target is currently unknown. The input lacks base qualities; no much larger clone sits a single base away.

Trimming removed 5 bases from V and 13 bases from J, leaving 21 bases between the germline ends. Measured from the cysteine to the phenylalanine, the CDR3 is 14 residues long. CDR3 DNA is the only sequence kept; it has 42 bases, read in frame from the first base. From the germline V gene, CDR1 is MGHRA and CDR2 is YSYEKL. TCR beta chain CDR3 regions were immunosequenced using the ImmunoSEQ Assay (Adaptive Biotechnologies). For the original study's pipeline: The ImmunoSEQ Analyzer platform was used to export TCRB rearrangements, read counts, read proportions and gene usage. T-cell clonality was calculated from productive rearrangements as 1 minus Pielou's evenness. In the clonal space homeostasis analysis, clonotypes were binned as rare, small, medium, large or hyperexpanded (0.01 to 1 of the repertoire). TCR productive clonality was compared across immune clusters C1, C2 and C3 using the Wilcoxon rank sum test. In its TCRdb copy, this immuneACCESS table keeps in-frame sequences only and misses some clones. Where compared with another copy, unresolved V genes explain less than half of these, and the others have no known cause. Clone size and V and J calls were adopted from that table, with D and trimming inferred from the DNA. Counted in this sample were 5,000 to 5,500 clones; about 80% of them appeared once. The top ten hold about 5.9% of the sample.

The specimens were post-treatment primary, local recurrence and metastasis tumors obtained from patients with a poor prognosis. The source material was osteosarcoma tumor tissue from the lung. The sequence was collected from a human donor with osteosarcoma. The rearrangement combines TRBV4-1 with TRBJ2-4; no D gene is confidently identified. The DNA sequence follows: TGCGCCAGCAGCTCACGCGCTAGAGAGGAAGCACAGTACTTC. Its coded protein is CASSSRAREEAQYF.